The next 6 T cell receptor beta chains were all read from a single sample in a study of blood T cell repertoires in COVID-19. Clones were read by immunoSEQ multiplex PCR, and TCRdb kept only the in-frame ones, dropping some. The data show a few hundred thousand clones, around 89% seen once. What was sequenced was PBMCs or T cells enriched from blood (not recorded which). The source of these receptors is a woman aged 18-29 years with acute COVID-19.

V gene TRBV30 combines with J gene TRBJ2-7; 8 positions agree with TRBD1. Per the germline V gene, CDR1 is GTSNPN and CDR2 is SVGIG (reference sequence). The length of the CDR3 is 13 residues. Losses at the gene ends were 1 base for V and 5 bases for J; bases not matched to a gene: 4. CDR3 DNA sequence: TGTGCCTGGAGTGCAGGGGGCTTGGACGAGCAGTACTTC. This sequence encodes CAWSAGGLDEQYF. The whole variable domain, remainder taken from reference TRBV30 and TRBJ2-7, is SQTIHQWPATLVQPVGSPLSLECTVEGTSNPNLYWYRQAAGRGLQLLFYSVGIGQISSEVPQNLSASRPQDRQFILSSKKLLLSDSGFYLCAWSAGGLDEQYFGPGTRLTVT.

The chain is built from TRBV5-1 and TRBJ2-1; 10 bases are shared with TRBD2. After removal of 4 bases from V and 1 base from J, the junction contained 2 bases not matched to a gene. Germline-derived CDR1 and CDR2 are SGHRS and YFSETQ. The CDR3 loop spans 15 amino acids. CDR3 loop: CASSLGLASYNEQFF. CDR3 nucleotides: TGCGCCAGCAGCCTGGGACTAGCGTCCTACAATGAGCAGTTCTTC.

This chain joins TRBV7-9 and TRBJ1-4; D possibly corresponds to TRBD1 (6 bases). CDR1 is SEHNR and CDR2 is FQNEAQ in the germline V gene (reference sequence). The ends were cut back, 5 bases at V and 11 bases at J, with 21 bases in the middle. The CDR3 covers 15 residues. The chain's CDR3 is CASSLSWGGALKLFF. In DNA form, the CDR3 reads TGTGCCAGCAGCCTCTCCTGGGGGGGGGCGTTGAAACTGTTTTTT.

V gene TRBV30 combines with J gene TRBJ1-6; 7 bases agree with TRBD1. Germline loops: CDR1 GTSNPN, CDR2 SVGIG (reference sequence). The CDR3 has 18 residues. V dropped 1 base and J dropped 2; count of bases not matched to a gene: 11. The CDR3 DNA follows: TGTGCCTGGAGTGCACGTACGGGGGGGACAGCCTATAATTCACCCCTCCACTTT. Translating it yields CAWSARTGGTAYNSPLHF.

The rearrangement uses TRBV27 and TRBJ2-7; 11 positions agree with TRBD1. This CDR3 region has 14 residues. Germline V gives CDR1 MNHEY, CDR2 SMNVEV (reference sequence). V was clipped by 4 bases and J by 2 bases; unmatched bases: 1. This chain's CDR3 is CASSWDRGTYEQYF. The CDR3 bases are TGTGCCAGCAGTTGGGACAGGGGGACCTACGAGCAGTACTTC.

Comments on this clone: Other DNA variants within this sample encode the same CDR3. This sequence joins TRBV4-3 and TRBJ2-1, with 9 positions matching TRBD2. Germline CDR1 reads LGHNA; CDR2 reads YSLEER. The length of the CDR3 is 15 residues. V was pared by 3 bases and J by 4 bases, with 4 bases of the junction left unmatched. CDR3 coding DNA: TGCGCCAGCAGCCACGGGACTAGCTTATACAATGAGCAGTTCTTC. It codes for CASSHGTSLYNEQFF.